The clone carrying this T cell receptor beta chain was counted a few times. The target antigen is unknown. The V end lost 5 bases, the J end lost 3 bases, and 17 bases lay between the germline ends. This CDR3 has 15 amino acids. CDR1 and CDR2 (germline): SGHTA, FQGNSA. TCRdb processed the RT-PCR reads anew with MiXCR; each CDR3 protein has one entry. The sample carries just over 300,000 distinct CDR3 sequences, around a fifth recorded once. The data originate from a study of response to subunit inactivated influenza vaccine. Study-wide results and limits: New T cells are recruited in small numbers by each seasonal influenza vaccination, according to the authors' suggestion.

Source: PBMCs from blood, taken approximately 22 months after vaccination. The V call is TRBV7-2, the J call TRBJ2-7; the D gene is possibly TRBD1 (5 bases). This receptor was obtained from a man between 50 and 69 years old who received an inactivated influenza vaccine. CDR3 protein: CASSTLAGMFYEQYF. For the CDR3, the DNA is TGTGCCAGCAGCACCCTGGCAGGGATGTTCTACGAGCAGTACTTC. The full variable domain, in which reference TRBV7-2 and TRBJ2-7 provide the parts outside the CDR3, is GAGVSQSPSNKVTEKGKDVELRCDPISGHTALYWYRQSLGQGLEFLIYFQGNSAPDKSGLPSDRFSAERTGGSVSTLTIQRTQQEDSAVYLCASSTLAGMFYEQYFGPGTRLTVT.